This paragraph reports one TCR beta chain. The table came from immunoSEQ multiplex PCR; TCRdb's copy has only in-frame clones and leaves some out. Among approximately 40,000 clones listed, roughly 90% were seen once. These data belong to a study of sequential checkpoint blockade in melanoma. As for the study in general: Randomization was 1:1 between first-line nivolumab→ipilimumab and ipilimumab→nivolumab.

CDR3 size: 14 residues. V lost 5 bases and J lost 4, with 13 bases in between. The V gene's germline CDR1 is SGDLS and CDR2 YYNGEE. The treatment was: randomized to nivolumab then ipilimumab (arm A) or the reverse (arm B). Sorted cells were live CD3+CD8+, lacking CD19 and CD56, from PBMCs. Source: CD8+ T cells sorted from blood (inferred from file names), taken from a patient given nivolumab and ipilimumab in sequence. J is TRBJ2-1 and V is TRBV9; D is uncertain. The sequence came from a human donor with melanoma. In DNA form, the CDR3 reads TGTGCCAGCAGTATGAGTTTCTTGTACAATGAGCAGTTCTTC. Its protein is CASSMSFLYNEQFF.